This T cell receptor (beta chain) was profiled in a study of cytomegalovirus exposure and HLA in healthy donors. General study findings and limits: CMV serostatus was the sole immune exposure data available. Through in vitro validation, a few CMV-associated chains were shown to be specific for CMV antigens.

As for this clone: Antigen specificity is unknown.

Participants comprised healthy donors of bone marrow. V was pared by 6 bases and J by 0 bases, with 2 bases of the junction left unmatched. This CDR3 has 13 residues. Germline assignment: CDR1 MDHEN and CDR2 SYDVKM. The PCR ran on 60 Vbeta and 13 Jbeta primers. The data were produced by immunoSEQ multiplex PCR, yet TCRdb's version contains in-frame clones alone and is incomplete. Here the sample spans 250,000 to 350,000 clones, approximately 90% being singletons. V is TRBV28 and J is TRBJ2-7; the match to TRBD1 covers 7 bases. The sample consisted of PBMCs. This TCR derives from a man between 35 and 55 years old in good health and CMV-seropositive. DNA of the CDR3: TGTGCCAGCAGATGGGACAGCTCCTACGAGCAGTACTTC. Its protein product is CASRWDSSYEQYF.